The TCR beta chain under discussion was sequenced for a study of CD8 T cells in Susac syndrome (dated by TCRdb to the late 2010s). About the full investigation: Whether CD8+ T cell activation and differentiation in Susac syndrome was antigen driven was tested using repertoire sequencing. Summary of the overall study and its limitations: The TCR sequencing and HLA analysis was acknowledged to have included a relatively small number of individuals.

RNA was extracted using the RNeasy kit, and about 0.45 to 1 ug of the RNA was reverse transcribed with random hexamers. The immunoSEQ multiplex PCR assay, which covers 54 Vbeta and 13 Jbeta segments, was used to amplify TCR beta CDR3 regions. To correct PCR amplification bias, a synthetic template baseline was used for both primer optimization and computational correction. Per the source publication's procedure: Reads were annotated to V, D and J genes per IMGT and analyzed with immunoSEQ Analyzer, keeping only productive sequences. Clonality was computed as one minus Shannon entropy normalized by log2 of the number of productive unique sequences. Public and private clones were assessed among the 100 most prevalent clones of each patient and control. Susac-specific clones were defined as absent from healthy and MS cohorts, around 970 published viral clones and other ImmuneACCESS disease sequences. The public reads were run again by TCRdb, first through fastp at Q25 and then through MiXCR, and only productive beta chains were kept. When rows share a CDR3 protein, they turn into one entry using the most common DNA and genes. The V and J calls and clone size are TCRdb's, not the authors'. The sample contains more than 200,000 distinct CDR3 sequences, about 93% of them found a single time. The ten largest clones add up to about 0.07% of the sample.

About this clonotype: Its antigen specificity is not known. The input lacks base qualities; no much larger clone sits a single base away.

High-throughput TCR beta sequencing profiled peripheral blood CD8+ and CD4+ T cells from healthy donors, Susac syndrome patients and multiple sclerosis patients. Treatment-naive patients with stable or active relapsing-remitting disease fulfilling revised McDonald criteria were used as multiple sclerosis controls. Bulk CD8+ and CD4+ T cells were purified magnetically by negative isolation, whereas CD8+ TEMRA cells were enriched by FACS. Blood was drawn into EDTA tubes, processed within 24 hours, and PBMCs were isolated by density gradient centrifugation. PBMCs destined for TCR sequencing were cryopreserved in liquid nitrogen and later thawed in a 37 °C water bath. The sorted or isolated CD4+, CD8+ and CD8+ TEMRA cells reached a purity of at least 90%. This sequence was found in a human donor with multiple sclerosis. Sequenced material: CD4+ T cells from PBMCs.

The CDR3 protein sequence reads: CASSLNGQIGMNTEAFF. Here is the DNA: TGCGCCAGCAGCTTGAACGGTCAGATAGGCATGAACACTGAAGCTTTCTTT. The rearranged chain carries TRBV5-1 and TRBJ1-1; no D gene can be assigned with confidence. Via the germline V gene, CDR1 is SGHRS and CDR2 YFSETQ. CDR3 length: 17 amino acids, cysteine to phenylalanine. Left in the record is the CDR3 DNA by itself, 51 bases read in frame from the first base. Between the V and J ends, shortened by 1 base and 0 bases respectively, the junction contains 16 bases.